One sample yielded the 30 T cell receptor beta chains listed below, sequenced in a study of identical twins. TCRdb recomputed calls from the 5' RACE reads with MiXCR, one row per CDR3 protein. Of 1.5 million to 2 million distinct CDR3 sequences in the sample, around 29% were seen once. Sample: cord blood. Receptor source: a newborn girl in good health.

This chain joins TRBV10-3 and TRBJ1-4; no definite D call. Trimming left V 3 bases short and J 1 base short, with 3 bases between. Looked up from germline, CDR1 is ENHRY and CDR2 is SYGVKD. This CDR3 is 13 amino acids long. The CDR3 region has the DNA TGTGCCATCAGTGACAGAACTAATGAAAAACTGTTTTTT. It yields the protein CAISDRTNEKLFF.

This chain joins TRBV12-3 or TRBV12-4 and TRBJ2-1, with 10 bases lining up with TRBD2. This CDR3 has 15 amino acids. J gave up 4 bases and V 7 bases, and 7 bases lay outside the gene matches. As DNA, the CDR3 is TGTGCCAGCACCCCCGGGACTAGCGTATACAATGAGCAGTTCTTC. Translated, it gives CASTPGTSVYNEQFF.

This clonotype came up a few times. One base away lies a much larger clone, so this may be a sequencing read error. The chain carries TRBV10-3 and TRBJ2-5, with 9 bases matching TRBD2. This CDR3 has 14 amino acids. Germline V lookup: CDR1 ENHRY, CDR2 SYGVKD. The V and J ends lost 7 bases and 11 bases, in that order; junction bases with no gene match: 14. In DNA, the CDR3 is TGTGCCATCACCGCGGGGGGGCTTTGGGATGAGCAGTACTTC. This gives the protein CAITAGGLWDEQYF.

The gene calls are TRBV2 and TRBJ2-3, with D possibly TRBD2 on 6 matching bases. V dropped 6 bases and J dropped 0 bases, with 13 bases sitting between them. The CDR3 is 15 amino acids. Germline CDR1 is SNHLY and CDR2 is FYNNEI. This CDR3 reads CASRARDSSTDTQYF. The CDR3 DNA reads TGTGCCAGCAGGGCGCGGGACTCGAGCACAGATACGCAGTATTTT.

This chain uses TRBV4-1 with TRBJ2-7; TRBD2 agrees at 13 bases. CDR1 and CDR2 (germline): MGHRA, YSYEKL. The V gene end was trimmed by 2 bases and the J gene end by 2 bases; junction bases not matched to a gene: 9. The CDR3 extends over 18 amino acids. Written as DNA, the CDR3 is TGCGCCAGCAGCCAAACGGGGATCACTAGCGGGGGGGCCTACGAGCAGTACTTC. Encoded protein: CASSQTGITSGGAYEQYF.

DNA for the CDR3: TGTGCCACCGCGGGGTTTAGCGGGAGTAATGAGCAGTTCTTC. It specifies CATAGFSGSNEQFF. The V call is TRBV28, the J call TRBJ2-1, with 9 bases identical to TRBD2. The V gene end was trimmed by 10 bases and the J gene end by 7 bases; junction bases not matched to a gene: 11. The CDR3 is 14 residues long. Germline loops: CDR1 MDHEN, CDR2 SYDVKM.

In this sample, this clonotype turned up many times. The V and J genes are TRBV20-1 and TRBJ2-7; D remains ambiguous. V lost 5 bases, J lost 0 bases, and 2 bases lay in between. The CDR3 sequence is 10 residues long. Per germline, CDR1 DFQATT and CDR2 SNEGSKA (reference sequence). The CDR3 is CSADSYEQYF. CDR3 nucleotides: TGCAGTGCTGACTCCTACGAGCAGTACTTC.

In its sample, this clonotype was seen a few times. A junction boundary mismatches the germline segment, possibly from a read error. The rearrangement links TRBV3-1 to TRBJ2-1; 7 bases fit TRBD2. CDR3 size: 15 residues. The germline gives CDR1 LGHDT, CDR2 YNNKEL (reference sequence). DNA for the CDR3: TGTGCCAGCACCCAAGGACTAGGCCCCTACAATGAGCAGTTCTTC. It specifies CASTQGLGPYNEQFF.

In its sample, this clonotype was seen a few times. This could be a read error, since a much larger clone is one nucleotide away. V is TRBV12-3 or TRBV12-4 and J is TRBJ2-5; 12 bases are a match to TRBD2. The CDR3 contains 14 residues. The V gene end was trimmed by 4 bases and the J gene end by 4 bases; junction bases not matched to a gene: 1. DNA of the CDR3: TGTGCCAGCAGTTGGGGACTAGCGGGAGAGACCCAGTACTTC. Protein sequence: CASSWGLAGETQYF.

The rearrangement links TRBV5-1 to TRBJ2-3; 7 nucleotides agree with TRBD1. This CDR3 spans 16 amino acids. The germline CDR1 and CDR2 sequences are SGHRS and YFSETQ. V was clipped by 3 bases and J by 0 bases; unmatched bases: 7. The CDR3 DNA reads TGCGCCAGCAGCTCTCTTACAGGGGTCAGCACAGATACGCAGTATTTT. This codes for CASSSLTGVSTDTQYF. The variable domain in full, with the rest retrieved from reference TRBV5-1 and TRBJ2-3, is KAGVTQTPRYLIKTRGQQVTLSCSPISGHRSVSWYQQTPGQGLQFLFEYFSETQRNKGNFPGRFSGRQFSNSRSEMNVSTLELGDSALYLCASSSLTGVSTDTQYFGPGTRLTVL.

As for this clonotype: A read error is possible here, since a much larger clone lies one base away. V and J are TRBV20-1 and TRBJ2-3; D remains unclear. Germline CDR1 is DFQATT and CDR2 is SNEGSKA (reference sequence). The CDR3 is made up of 14 amino acids. This CDR3 is CGARPYRFTDTQYF. In DNA form, the CDR3 reads TGCGGTGCTAGACCCTATAGGTTCACAGATACGCAGTATTTT.

The gene calls are TRBV6-5 and TRBJ2-2; D may be TRBD1 or TRBD2 (5 bases each). The CDR3 length is 14 residues. Deletions cut 0 bases from V and 6 bases from J, with 8 bases between. Per the germline V gene, CDR1 is MNHEY and CDR2 is SVGAGI. The CDR3 sequence: CASSYSGEAGELFF. The CDR3 nucleotides read TGTGCCAGCAGTTACTCGGGGGAAGCCGGGGAGCTGTTTTTT.

V and J are TRBV12-5 and TRBJ2-1; D is possibly TRBD2 (6 bases). With the DNA end fitting TRBJ2-7 better, the J assignment may be wrong. The CDR3 covers 16 residues. Germline V gene data show CDR1 as LGHNT and CDR2 as FRNRAP. This CDR3 reads CASALVNSGPYNEQYF. The DNA for the CDR3 is TGTGCTAGTGCCCTGGTAAATAGCGGCCCCTACAATGAGCAGTACTTC.

This clonotype was found once. This chain connects TRBV12-3 or TRBV12-4 to TRBJ2-1, with D unresolved. Deletions cut 7 bases from V and 5 bases from J, with 12 bases between. The CDR3 loop spans 13 amino acids. The CDR3 DNA reads TGTGCCAGCACCTTAGCCCCACACAATGAGCAGTTCTTC. As protein: CASTLAPHNEQFF.

This clonotype was counted between two and nine times. V and J are TRBV20-1 and TRBJ2-7; 9 nucleotides line up with TRBD1. Germline CDR1 is DFQATT and CDR2 is SNEGSKA (reference sequence). The CDR3 runs to 13 residues. V lost 5 bases and J lost 5; bases outside the gene matches: 7. DNA for the CDR3: TGCAGTGCTTCGGGACAGGGCGCCCACGAGCAGTACTTC. This encodes CSASGQGAHEQYF.

The chain has TRBV20-1 and TRBJ1-4; possibly TRBD1 for D (5 bases). V was clipped by 6 bases and J by 6 bases, with 20 bases between them. Germline values: CDR1 DFQATT, CDR2 SNEGSKA (reference sequence). CDR3 length: 15 residues. The chain's CDR3 is CSAEGPVGGYEKLFF. The CDR3 DNA is TGCAGTGCAGAGGGGCCCGTAGGAGGGTATGAAAAACTGTTTTTT.

This clonotype was seen only a few times. The chain carries TRBV10-3 and TRBJ2-5; 10 bases match TRBD1. The tail of the sequence fits TRBJ2-7 better, so the J call may be wrong. Germline lookup yields CDR1 ENHRY and CDR2 SYGVKD. The CDR3 runs 15 residues. Here the CDR3 DNA reads TGTGCCATCAGTGTGGGGGGGACAGGGGATTACGAGCAGTACTTC. As protein: CAISVGGTGDYEQYF.

As to this clonotype: The DNA is left out, because the CDR3 cannot be placed on it with certainty; the CDR3 is given as TCRdb lists it. The chain uses TRBV6-5 and TRBJ2-5; the table calls TRBD2, which could not be checked here. The CDR3 sequence runs 18 residues, both termini included. Germline V gene data show CDR1 as MNHEY and CDR2 as SVGAGI. This chain's CDR3 is CASSSSVLDSRGAYEQYF.

This chain links TRBV7-2 with TRBJ2-2; D is uncertain. With 1 base removed from V and 2 bases from J, the gap between germline ends came to 5 bases. CDR3 size: 14 residues. In germline, CDR1 is SGHTA, CDR2 FQGNSA. The CDR3 here is CASSLVRNTGELFF. The CDR3 DNA reads as TGTGCCAGCAGCTTAGTGCGAAACACCGGGGAGCTGTTTTTT. The full variable domain, rest sourced from reference TRBV7-2 and TRBJ2-2, is GAGVSQSPSNKVTEKGKDVELRCDPISGHTALYWYRQSLGQGLEFLIYFQGNSAPDKSGLPSDRFSAERTGGSVSTLTIQRTQQEDSAVYLCASSLVRNTGELFFGEGSRLTVL.

The table lists this clonotype with many counts. This clone may be a read error of a much larger clone one base away. The chain has TRBV28 and TRBJ2-7; D remains unclear. The CDR3 is made up of 11 amino acids. Per germline, CDR1 MDHEN and CDR2 SYDVKM. V lost 6 bases and J 3 bases, leaving 6 bases between the germline ends. The CDR3, as DNA: TGTGCCAGCAGCTCCGTCTACGAGCAGTACTTC. Residues: CASSSVYEQYF.

The chain is built from TRBV7-9 and TRBJ1-2; D not resolved. The CDR3 totals 12 residues. Germline CDR1 and CDR2: SEHNR and FQNEAQ (reference sequence). Trimming left V 5 bases short and J 4 bases short, with 8 bases between. CDR3 bases: TGTGCCAGCAGCGTAGGGATCTATGGCTACACCTTC. It encodes CASSVGIYGYTF.

The chain combines TRBV7-6 with TRBJ2-2, with D perhaps being TRBD1 or TRBD2 (5 bases each). V shed 2 bases and J shed 2 bases, with 15 bases lying between them. CDR1 SGHVS and CDR2 FNYEAQ come from the germline V gene. The length of the CDR3 is 17 residues. The CDR3 coding sequence is TGTGCCAGCAGCTTAAAATGGGGGAGCAGAAACACCGGGGAGCTGTTTTTT. It is translated as CASSLKWGSRNTGELFF.

The chain has TRBV6-2 or TRBV6-3 and TRBJ1-1, with D unclear. V lost 0 bases and J lost 7, with 9 bases in between. This CDR3 comprises 13 residues. Per germline, CDR1 MNHEY and CDR2 SVGEGT. CDR3 sequence: CASSYSSGLEAFF. The CDR3 bases are TGTGCCAGCAGTTACTCGAGCGGCCTTGAAGCTTTCTTT.

This clonotype was observed a few times. This chain connects TRBV10-3 to TRBJ2-3, with a tentative D call TRBD2 (6 bases). Deletions cut 4 bases from V and 2 bases from J, with 10 bases between. The CDR3 loop spans 14 amino acids. Germline V gives CDR1 ENHRY, CDR2 SYGVKD. CDR3 sequence: CAISALALTDTQYF. The CDR3 bases are TGTGCCATCAGTGCTCTAGCGCTCACAGATACGCAGTATTTT.

The chain has TRBV28 and TRBJ1-4; 7 nucleotides match TRBD1. Germline assignment: CDR1 MDHEN and CDR2 SYDVKM. This CDR3 has 17 residues. V lost 2 bases to trimming and J lost 8 bases; unmatched junction nucleotides: 14. In nucleotides, the CDR3 is TGTGCCAGCAGTTTAAGCCCCTACAGGGGTGAGGAAGAAAAACTGTTTTTT. Its translation is CASSLSPYRGEEEKLFF.

The rearrangement uses TRBV12-3 or TRBV12-4 and TRBJ2-5; D not certain. The CDR3 has 14 residues. Trimming took 5 bases from V and 5 from J, leaving 15 bases between them. The CDR3 reads CASSPDPEGETQYF. Here the CDR3 DNA reads TGTGCCAGCAGTCCCGACCCGGAAGGGGAGACCCAGTACTTC.

This clonotype was seen only a few times. CDR3 amino acids: CASSYRAVNTGELFF. CDR3 nucleotide sequence: TGTGCCAGCAGTTACCGGGCAGTAAACACCGGGGAGCTGTTTTTT. The J gene is TRBJ2-2, the V gene TRBV6-6; D remains ambiguous. The CDR3 is 15 amino acids. V gave up 2 bases and J gave up 2 bases, with 9 bases separating them. Germline CDR1 reads MNHNY; CDR2 reads SVGAGI (reference sequence).

In its sample, this clonotype was seen a few times. The chain recombines TRBV20-1 with TRBJ1-2; D ambiguous. Germline CDR1 and CDR2: DFQATT and SNEGSKA (reference sequence). The length of the CDR3 is 10 residues. Trimming removed 3 bases at V and 7 bases at J, with 6 bases between. In DNA form, the CDR3 reads TGCAGTGCTAGTTTGGGTGGCTACACCTTC. Amino acids: CSASLGGYTF.

This clonotype was observed many times. The chain uses TRBV5-1 and TRBJ2-7, with 10 bases lining up with TRBD2. This CDR3 has 15 amino acids. The V gene end was trimmed by 5 bases and the J gene end by 2 bases; junction bases not matched to a gene: 7. The germline CDR1 and CDR2 sequences are SGHRS and YFSETQ. The CDR3, as DNA: TGCGCCAGCAGGCCTTCTAGCGGGAGTCCCTACGAGCAGTACTTC. Its translation is CASRPSSGSPYEQYF.

This clonotype occurred once. This sequence joins TRBV6-6 and TRBJ1-1; no firm D call. From germline, CDR1 is MNHNY and CDR2 SVGAGI (reference sequence). V was cut by 0 bases and J by 6 bases, with 11 bases left in between. This CDR3 region has 14 residues. The CDR3 bases are TGTGCCAGCAGTTACTCGACGGTGATACCTGAAGCTTTCTTT. Amino acids: CASSYSTVIPEAFF.